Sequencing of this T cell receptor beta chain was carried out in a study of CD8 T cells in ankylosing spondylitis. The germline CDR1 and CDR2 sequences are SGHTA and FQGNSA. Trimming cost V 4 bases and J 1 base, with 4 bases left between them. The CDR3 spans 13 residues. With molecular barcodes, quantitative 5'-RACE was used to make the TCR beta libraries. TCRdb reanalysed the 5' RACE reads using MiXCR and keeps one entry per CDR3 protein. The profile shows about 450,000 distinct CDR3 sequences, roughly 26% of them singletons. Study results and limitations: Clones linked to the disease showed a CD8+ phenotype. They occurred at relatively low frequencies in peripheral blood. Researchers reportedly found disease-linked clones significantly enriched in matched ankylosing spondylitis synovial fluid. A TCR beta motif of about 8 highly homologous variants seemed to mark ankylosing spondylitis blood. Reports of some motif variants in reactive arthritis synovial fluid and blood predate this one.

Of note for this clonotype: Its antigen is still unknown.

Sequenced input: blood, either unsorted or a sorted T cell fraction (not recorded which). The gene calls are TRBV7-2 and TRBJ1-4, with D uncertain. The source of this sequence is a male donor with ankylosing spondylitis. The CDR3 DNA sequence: TGTGCCAGCAGCTCCGGAACTAATGAAAAACTGTTTTTT. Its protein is CASSSGTNEKLFF.